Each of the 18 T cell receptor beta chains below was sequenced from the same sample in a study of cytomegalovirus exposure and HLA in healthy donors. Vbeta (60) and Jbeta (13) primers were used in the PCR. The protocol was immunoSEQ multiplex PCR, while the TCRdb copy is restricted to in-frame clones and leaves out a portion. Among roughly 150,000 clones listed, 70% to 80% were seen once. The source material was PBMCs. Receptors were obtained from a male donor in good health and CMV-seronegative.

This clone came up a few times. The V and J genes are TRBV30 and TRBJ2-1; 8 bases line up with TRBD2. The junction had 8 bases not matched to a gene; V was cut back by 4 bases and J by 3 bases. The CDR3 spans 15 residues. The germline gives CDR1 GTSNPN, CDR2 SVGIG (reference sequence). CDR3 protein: CAWTLDGRVYNEQFF. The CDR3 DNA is TGTGCCTGGACTTTGGACGGGAGGGTCTACAATGAGCAGTTCTTC.

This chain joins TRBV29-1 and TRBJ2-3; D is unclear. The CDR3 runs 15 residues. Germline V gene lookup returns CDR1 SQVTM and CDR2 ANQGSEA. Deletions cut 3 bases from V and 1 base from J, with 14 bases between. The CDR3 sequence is CSVETSERRTDTQYF. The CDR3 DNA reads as TGCAGCGTTGAGACGAGTGAGCGCCGCACAGATACGCAGTATTTT.

In DNA form, the CDR3 reads TGCGCCAGCACTCCGCGGGAACTAGACCGCTTTAATGAAAAACTGTTTTTT. This sequence encodes CASTPRELDRFNEKLFF. This sequence joins TRBV23-1 and TRBJ1-4; D remains unclear. TRBV23-1 is an ORF, with its function uncertain. The CDR3 runs to 17 residues. V gave up 7 bases and J gave up 4 bases, with 22 bases separating them.

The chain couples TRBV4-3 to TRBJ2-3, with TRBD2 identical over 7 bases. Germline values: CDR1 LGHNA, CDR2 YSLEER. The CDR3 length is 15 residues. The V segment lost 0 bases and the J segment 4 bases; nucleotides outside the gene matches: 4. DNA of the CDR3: TGCGCCAGCAGCCAAGAGGGCGGGAGAGCAGATACGCAGTATTTT. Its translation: CASSQEGGRADTQYF.

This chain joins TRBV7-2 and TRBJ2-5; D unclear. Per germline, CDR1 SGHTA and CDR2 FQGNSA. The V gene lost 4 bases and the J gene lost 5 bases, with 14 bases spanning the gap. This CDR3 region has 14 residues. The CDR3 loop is CASSSVASWETQYF. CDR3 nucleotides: TGTGCCAGCAGCTCCGTAGCCTCTTGGGAGACCCAGTACTTC.

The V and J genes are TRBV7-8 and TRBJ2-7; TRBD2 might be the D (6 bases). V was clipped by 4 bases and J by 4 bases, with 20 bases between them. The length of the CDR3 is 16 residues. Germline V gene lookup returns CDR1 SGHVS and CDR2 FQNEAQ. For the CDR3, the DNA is TGTGCCAGCAGCTCCCACCCGGGGGAGGAGAGTTACGAGCAGTACTTC. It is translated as CASSSHPGEESYEQYF.

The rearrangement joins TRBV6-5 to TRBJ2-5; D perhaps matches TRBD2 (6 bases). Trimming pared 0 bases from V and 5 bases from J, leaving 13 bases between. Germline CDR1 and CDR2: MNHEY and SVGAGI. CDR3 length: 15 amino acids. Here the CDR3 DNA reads TGTGCCAGCAGTTACTCGACTCTGGGGAGGGAGACCCAGTACTTC. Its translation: CASSYSTLGRETQYF.

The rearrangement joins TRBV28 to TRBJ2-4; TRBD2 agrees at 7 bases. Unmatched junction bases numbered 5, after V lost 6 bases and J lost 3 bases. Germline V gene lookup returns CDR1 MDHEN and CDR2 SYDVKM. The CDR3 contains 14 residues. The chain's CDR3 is CASRGGEVKNIQYF. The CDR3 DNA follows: TGTGCCAGCAGGGGAGGGGAGGTCAAAAACATTCAGTACTTC.

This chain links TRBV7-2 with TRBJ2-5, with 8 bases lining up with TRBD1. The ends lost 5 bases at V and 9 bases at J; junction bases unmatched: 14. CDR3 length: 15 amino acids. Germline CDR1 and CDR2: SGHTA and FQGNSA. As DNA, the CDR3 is TGTGCCAGCAGCCAGCGACAGGGGTCGGCGGAGGCCCAGTACTTC. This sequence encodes CASSQRQGSAEAQYF.

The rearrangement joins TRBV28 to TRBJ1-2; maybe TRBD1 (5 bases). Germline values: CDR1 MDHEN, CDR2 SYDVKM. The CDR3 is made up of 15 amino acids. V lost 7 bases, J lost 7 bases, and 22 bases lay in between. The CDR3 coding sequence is TGTGCCAGCACCCCATGGTTCGGGGGGGAACGTGGCTACACCTTC. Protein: CASTPWFGGERGYTF.

Here the CDR3 reads CSGTDRGRETQYF. CDR3 DNA: TGCAGCGGAACCGACAGGGGCAGGGAGACCCAGTACTTC. This chain links TRBV29-1 with TRBJ2-5; 8 bases align to TRBD1. In germline, CDR1 is SQVTM, CDR2 ANQGSEA. V trimming: 7 bases; J trimming: 5 bases; junction bases outside the gene matches: 9. The CDR3 covers 13 residues.

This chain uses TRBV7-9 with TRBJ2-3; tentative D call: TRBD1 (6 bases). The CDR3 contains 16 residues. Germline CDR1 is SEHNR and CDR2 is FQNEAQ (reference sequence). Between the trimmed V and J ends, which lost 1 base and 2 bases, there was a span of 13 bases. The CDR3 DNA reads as TGTGCCAGCAGCTTAGGACGGACAGATTACACAGATACGCAGTATTTT. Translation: CASSLGRTDYTDTQYF.

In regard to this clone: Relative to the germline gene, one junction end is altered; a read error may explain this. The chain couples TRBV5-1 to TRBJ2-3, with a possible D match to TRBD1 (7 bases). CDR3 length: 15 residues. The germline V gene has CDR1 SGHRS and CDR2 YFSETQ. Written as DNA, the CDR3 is TGCGCCAGCAGCTTCACCGGAGGGGGCACGGATACGCAGTATTTT. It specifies CASSFTGGGTDTQYF.

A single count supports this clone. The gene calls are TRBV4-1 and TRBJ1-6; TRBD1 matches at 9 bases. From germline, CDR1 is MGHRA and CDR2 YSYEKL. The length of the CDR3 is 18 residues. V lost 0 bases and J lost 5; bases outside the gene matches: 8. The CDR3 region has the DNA TGCGCCAGCAGCCAAGACGGGGGGACAGGGATCCATAATTCACCCCTCCACTTT. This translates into CASSQDGGTGIHNSPLHF.

The CDR3 nucleotides read TGTGCCAGCAGCTTAGGAGGCAGGGGGCAAGAGACCCAGTACTTC. Its translation is CASSLGGRGQETQYF. V and J are TRBV11-2 and TRBJ2-5; TRBD1 aligns across 7 bases. The germline gives CDR1 SGHAT, CDR2 FQNNGV. V trimming: 1 base; J trimming: 2 bases; junction bases outside the gene matches: 4. This CDR3 is built from 15 residues.

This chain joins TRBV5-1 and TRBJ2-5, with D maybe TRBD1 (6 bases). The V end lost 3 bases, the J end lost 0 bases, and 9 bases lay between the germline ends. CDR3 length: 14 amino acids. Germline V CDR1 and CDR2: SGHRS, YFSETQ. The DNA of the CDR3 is TGCGCCAGCAGCTCCGGGACAAACCAAGAGACCCAGTACTTC. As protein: CASSSGTNQETQYF.

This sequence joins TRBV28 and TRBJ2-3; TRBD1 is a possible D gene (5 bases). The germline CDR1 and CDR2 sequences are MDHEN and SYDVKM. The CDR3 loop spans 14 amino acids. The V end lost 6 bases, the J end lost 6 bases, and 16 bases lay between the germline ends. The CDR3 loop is CASRSPRVGDTQYF. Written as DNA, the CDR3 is TGTGCCAGCAGATCCCCCAGGGTTGGGGATACGCAGTATTTT.

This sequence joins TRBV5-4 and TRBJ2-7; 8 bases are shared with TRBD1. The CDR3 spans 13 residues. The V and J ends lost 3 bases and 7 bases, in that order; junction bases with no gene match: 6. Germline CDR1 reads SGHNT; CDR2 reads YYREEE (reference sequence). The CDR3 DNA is TGTGCCAGCAGCTATACAGGGGGGAGGGAGCAGTACTTC. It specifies CASSYTGGREQYF.